The 10 T cell receptor beta chains in this list originate from one sample, sequenced in a study of blood T cell repertoires in COVID-19. Only in-frame clones appear in the TCRdb table, and some are missing; sequencing was by immunoSEQ multiplex PCR. The data contain 45,000 to 55,000 clones, around 86% of them seen just once; the ten biggest clones take up 6.5% to 8%. What was sequenced was peripheral blood. The origin of the receptors is a man in his fifties or sixties with active COVID-19.

This clone occurred once. The chain links TRBV5-4 to TRBJ2-1; 10 bases agree with TRBD1. In germline, CDR1 is SGHNT, CDR2 YYREEE (reference sequence). V was pared by 4 bases and J by 12 bases, with 4 bases of the junction left unmatched. CDR3 size: 12 residues. CDR3 region: CASSPRTGGQFF. In nucleotides, the CDR3 is TGTGCCAGCAGCCCGCGGACAGGGGGGCAGTTCTTC.

CDR3 sequence reads: CASSFLGSNTEAFF. The DNA of the CDR3 is TGCGCCAGCAGCTTTCTAGGCTCGAACACTGAAGCTTTCTTT. The chain carries TRBV5-1 and TRBJ1-1; D remains unclear. Germline V lookup: CDR1 SGHRS, CDR2 YFSETQ. Trimming shortened V by 2 bases and J by 1 base, and 9 bases separated the two germline ends. CDR3 size: 14 residues.

This clone was seen just once. The gene calls are TRBV19 and TRBJ2-2; weak D call: TRBD1 (5 bases). Germline-derived CDR1 and CDR2 are LNHDA and SQIVND (reference sequence). Trimming cost V 4 bases and J 3 bases, with 15 bases left between them. The CDR3 contains 16 residues. DNA for the CDR3: TGTGCCAGTAGTACCCGAAGGGGTTCGTACACCGGGGAGCTGTTTTTT. This encodes CASSTRRGSYTGELFF.

This sequence joins TRBV19 and TRBJ1-5; 9 bases are a match to TRBD1. The germline V gene has CDR1 LNHDA and CDR2 SQIVND (reference sequence). CDR3 length: 19 amino acids. The ends lost 5 bases at V and 2 bases at J; junction bases unmatched: 16. The CDR3 bases are TGTGCCAGTAGTCCCAGGACAGGGGATGGGATTAGGGGCAATCAGCCCCAGCATTTT. Protein: CASSPRTGDGIRGNQPQHF.

V gene TRBV4-1 combines with J gene TRBJ1-2; 8 nucleotides match TRBD1. CDR3 length: 14 residues. The V segment lost 5 bases and the J segment 2 bases; nucleotides outside the gene matches: 4. Germline V CDR1 and CDR2: MGHRA, YSYEKL. The CDR3 DNA reads as TGCGCCAGCAGCTCAGACAGGGGAAACTATGGCTACACCTTC. It translates to CASSSDRGNYGYTF.

This clone came up once. The chain uses TRBV25-1 and TRBJ2-5; D is perhaps TRBD1 (7 bases). The V gene's germline CDR1 is MGHDK and CDR2 SYGVNS. CDR3 length: 13 residues. V gave up 5 bases and J gave up 2 bases, with 9 bases separating them. The CDR3 DNA reads TGTGCCAGCAGTCCAGGGGGGCAAGAGACCCAGTACTTC. Its translation is CASSPGGQETQYF.

As DNA, the CDR3 is TGCAGTGCGACGACAGGGGGGGGAGCTTTCTTT. Its translation is CSATTGGGAFF. The chain couples TRBV20-1 to TRBJ1-1; 9 bases are a match to TRBD1. V lost 6 bases and J lost 10; bases outside the gene matches: 6. The V gene's germline CDR1 is DFQATT and CDR2 SNEGSKA (reference sequence). This CDR3 has 11 residues.

This clone was seen more than once but under ten times. This sample also contains other DNA sequences that code for the same CDR3. The chain is built from TRBV7-9 and TRBJ2-7, with a tentative D call TRBD1 (6 bases). Trimming left V 4 bases short and J 7 bases short, with 14 bases between. Germline CDR1 and CDR2: SEHNR and FQNEAQ (reference sequence). The CDR3 covers 13 residues. As DNA, the CDR3 is TGTGCCAGCAGCTCAGGGGTTTCGGGGGAGCAGTACTTC. Its protein product is CASSSGVSGEQYF.

V usage is TRBV7-9 and J usage is TRBJ2-7; D possibly corresponds to TRBD2 (6 bases). This CDR3 comprises 17 residues. Trimming removed 0 bases from V and 0 bases from J, with 15 bases in between. The germline CDR1 and CDR2 sequences are SEHNR and FQNEAQ (reference sequence). CDR3 residues: CASSLASGRDGSYEQYF. In DNA, the CDR3 is TGTGCCAGCAGCTTAGCGAGTGGGCGGGACGGCTCCTACGAGCAGTACTTC.

The chain is built from TRBV27 and TRBJ1-2; TRBD1 agrees at 7 bases. CDR3 length: 14 residues. V shed 7 bases, J shed 1 base, and the junction held 6 bases outside the gene matches. Germline V gives CDR1 MNHEY, CDR2 SMNVEV (reference sequence). CDR3 in DNA: TGTGCCAGCAAACCGGGACAGAGTAACTATGGCTACACCTTC. It yields the protein CASKPGQSNYGYTF.